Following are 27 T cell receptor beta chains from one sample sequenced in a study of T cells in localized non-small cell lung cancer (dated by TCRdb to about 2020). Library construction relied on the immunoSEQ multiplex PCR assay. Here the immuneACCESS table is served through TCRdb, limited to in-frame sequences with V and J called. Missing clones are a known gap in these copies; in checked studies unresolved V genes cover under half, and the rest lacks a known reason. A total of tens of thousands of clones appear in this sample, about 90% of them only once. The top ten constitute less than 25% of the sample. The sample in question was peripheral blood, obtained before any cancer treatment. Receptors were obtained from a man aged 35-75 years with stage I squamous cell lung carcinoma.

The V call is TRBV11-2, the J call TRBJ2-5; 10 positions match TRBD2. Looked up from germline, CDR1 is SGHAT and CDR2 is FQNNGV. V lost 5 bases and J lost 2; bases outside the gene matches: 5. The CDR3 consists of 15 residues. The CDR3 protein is CASSRTSGAQETQYF. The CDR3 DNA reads TGTGCCAGCAGCAGGACTAGCGGAGCTCAAGAGACCCAGTACTTC.

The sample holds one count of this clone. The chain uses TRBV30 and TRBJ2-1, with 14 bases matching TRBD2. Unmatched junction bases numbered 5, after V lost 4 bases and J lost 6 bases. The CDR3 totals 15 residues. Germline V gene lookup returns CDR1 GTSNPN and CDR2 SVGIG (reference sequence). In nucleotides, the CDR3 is TGTGCCTGGACTCCCGGGACTAGCGGGAGCAATGAGCAGTTCTTC. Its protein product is CAWTPGTSGSNEQFF. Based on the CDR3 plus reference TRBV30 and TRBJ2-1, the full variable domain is SQTIHQWPATLVQPVGSPLSLECTVEGTSNPNLYWYRQAAGRGLQLLFYSVGIGQISSEVPQNLSASRPQDRQFILSSKKLLLSDSGFYLCAWTPGTSGSNEQFFGPGTRLTVL.

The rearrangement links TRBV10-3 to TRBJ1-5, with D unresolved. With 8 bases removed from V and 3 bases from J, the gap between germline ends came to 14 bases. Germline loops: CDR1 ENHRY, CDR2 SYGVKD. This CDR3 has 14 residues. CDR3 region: CAIERLSSNQPQHF. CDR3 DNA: TGTGCCATCGAAAGGCTCTCTTCCAATCAGCCCCAGCATTTT.

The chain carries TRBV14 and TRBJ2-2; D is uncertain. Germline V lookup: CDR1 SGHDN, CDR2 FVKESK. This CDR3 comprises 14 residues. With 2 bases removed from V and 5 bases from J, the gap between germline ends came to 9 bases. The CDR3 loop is CASSQTQLTGELFF. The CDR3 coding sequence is TGTGCCAGCAGCCAAACTCAACTTACCGGGGAGCTGTTTTTT.

The CDR3 nucleotides read TGTGCCAGCAGTGAACAGCCGAACACTGAAGCTTTCTTT. It encodes CASSEQPNTEAFF. The J gene is TRBJ1-1, the V gene TRBV2; D not resolved. The CDR3 is made up of 13 amino acids. CDR1 is SNHLY, CDR2 FYNNEI, per germline. V gave up 2 bases and J gave up 1 base, with 5 bases separating them.

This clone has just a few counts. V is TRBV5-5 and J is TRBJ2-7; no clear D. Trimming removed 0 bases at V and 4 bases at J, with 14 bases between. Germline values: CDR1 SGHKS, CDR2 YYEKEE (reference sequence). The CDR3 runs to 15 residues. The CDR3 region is CASSLAGQRGYEQYF. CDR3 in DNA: TGTGCCAGCAGCTTGGCCGGGCAAAGAGGTTACGAGCAGTACTTC.

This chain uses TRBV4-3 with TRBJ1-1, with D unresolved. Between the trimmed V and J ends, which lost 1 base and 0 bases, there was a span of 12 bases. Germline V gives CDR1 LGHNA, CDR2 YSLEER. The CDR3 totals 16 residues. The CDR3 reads CASSQGHGGLNTEAFF. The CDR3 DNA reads TGCGCCAGCAGCCAAGGCCATGGAGGGTTGAACACTGAAGCTTTCTTT.

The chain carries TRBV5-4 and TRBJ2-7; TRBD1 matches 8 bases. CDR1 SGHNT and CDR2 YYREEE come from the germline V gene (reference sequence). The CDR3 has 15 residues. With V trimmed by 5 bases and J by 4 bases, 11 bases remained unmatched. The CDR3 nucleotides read TGTGCCAGCAGACCCGGACAGGGCATACAATACGAGCAGTACTTC. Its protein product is CASRPGQGIQYEQYF. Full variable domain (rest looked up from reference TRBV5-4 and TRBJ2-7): ETGVTQSPTHLIKTRGQQVTLRCSSQSGHNTVSWYQQALGQGPQFIFQYYREEENGRGNFPPRFSGLQFPNYSSELNVNALELDDSALYLCASRPGQGIQYEQYFGPGTRLTVT.

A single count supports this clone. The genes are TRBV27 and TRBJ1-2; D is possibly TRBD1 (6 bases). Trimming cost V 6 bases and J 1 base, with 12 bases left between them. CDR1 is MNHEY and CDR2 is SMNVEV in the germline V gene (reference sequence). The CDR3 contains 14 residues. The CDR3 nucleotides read TGTGCCAGCAGCGACCAACAGGGTAACTATGGCTACACCTTC. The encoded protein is CASSDQQGNYGYTF.

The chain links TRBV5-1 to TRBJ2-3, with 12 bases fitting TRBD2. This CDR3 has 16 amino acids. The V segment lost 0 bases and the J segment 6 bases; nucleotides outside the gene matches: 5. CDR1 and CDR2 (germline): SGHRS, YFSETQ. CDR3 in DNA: TGCGCCAGCAGCTTGGCCACAACTAGCGGGAGGGATACGCAGTATTTT. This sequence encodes CASSLATTSGRDTQYF.

The CDR3 loop is CASSHGGDTQYF. The CDR3 DNA follows: TGTGCCAGCAGCCACGGTGGCGATACGCAGTATTTT. The V gene is TRBV7-8, the J gene TRBJ2-3; no firm D call. V was pared by 5 bases and J by 6 bases, with 9 bases between. The CDR3 is made up of 12 amino acids. Germline CDR1 is SGHVS and CDR2 is FQNEAQ.

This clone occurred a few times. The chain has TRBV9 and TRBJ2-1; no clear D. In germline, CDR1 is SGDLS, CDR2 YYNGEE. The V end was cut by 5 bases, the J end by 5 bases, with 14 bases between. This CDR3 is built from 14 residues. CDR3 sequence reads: CASSGQSGHNEQFF. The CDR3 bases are TGTGCCAGCAGTGGGCAAAGTGGGCACAATGAGCAGTTCTTC.

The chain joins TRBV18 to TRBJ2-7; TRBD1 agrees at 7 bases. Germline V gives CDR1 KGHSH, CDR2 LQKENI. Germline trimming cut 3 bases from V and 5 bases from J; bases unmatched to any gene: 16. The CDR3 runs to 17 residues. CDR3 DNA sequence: TGTGCCAGCTCACCTATACCCGGAACAGGGGAGTTGGACGAGCAGTACTTC. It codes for CASSPIPGTGELDEQYF.

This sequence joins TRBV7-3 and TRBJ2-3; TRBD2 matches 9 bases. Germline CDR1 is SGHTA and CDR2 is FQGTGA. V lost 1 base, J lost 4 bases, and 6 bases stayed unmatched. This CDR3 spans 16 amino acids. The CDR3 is CASSLNSGSVADTQYF. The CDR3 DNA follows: TGTGCCAGCAGCTTAAATAGCGGGAGTGTGGCAGATACGCAGTATTTT.

The CDR3 DNA reads as TGTGCCAGCCGACCCCCTCTGACAGGGGTTCAAAGTGGCTACACCTTC. It codes for CASRPPLTGVQSGYTF. V is TRBV18 and J is TRBJ1-2, with TRBD1 identical over 8 bases. This CDR3 is built from 16 residues. V lost 8 bases to trimming and J lost 7 bases; unmatched junction nucleotides: 18. Germline values: CDR1 KGHSH, CDR2 LQKENI. The variable domain in full, completed from reference TRBV18 and TRBJ1-2, reads NAGVMQNPRHLVRRRGQEARLRCSPMKGHSHVYWYRQLPEEGLKFMVYLQKENIIDESGMPKERFSAEFPKEGPSILRIQQVVRGDSAAYFCASRPPLTGVQSGYTFGSGTRLTVV.

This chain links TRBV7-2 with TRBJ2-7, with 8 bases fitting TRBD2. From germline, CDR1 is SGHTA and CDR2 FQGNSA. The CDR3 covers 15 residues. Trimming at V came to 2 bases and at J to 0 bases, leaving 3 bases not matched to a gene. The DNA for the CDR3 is TGTGCCAGCAGCTTAACCGCGGGAGGCTCCTACGAGCAGTACTTC. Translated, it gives CASSLTAGGSYEQYF.

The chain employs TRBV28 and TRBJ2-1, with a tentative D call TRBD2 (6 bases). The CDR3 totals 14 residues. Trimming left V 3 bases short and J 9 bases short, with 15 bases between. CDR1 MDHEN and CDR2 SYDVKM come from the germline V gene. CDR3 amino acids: CASSLTSRRGEQFF. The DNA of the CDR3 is TGTGCCAGCAGTTTGACGAGCAGGAGGGGTGAGCAGTTCTTC.

Written as DNA, the CDR3 is TGTGCCAGCAGCTTAGCGGGGGCCTCCTACAATGAGCAGTTCTTC. This translates into CASSLAGASYNEQFF. The chain has TRBV11-3 and TRBJ2-1; possibly TRBD1 or TRBD2 for D (6 bases each). CDR3 length: 15 residues. Between the trimmed V and J ends, which lost 1 base and 0 bases, there was a span of 7 bases. CDR1 is SGHNT and CDR2 is YENEEA in the germline V gene.

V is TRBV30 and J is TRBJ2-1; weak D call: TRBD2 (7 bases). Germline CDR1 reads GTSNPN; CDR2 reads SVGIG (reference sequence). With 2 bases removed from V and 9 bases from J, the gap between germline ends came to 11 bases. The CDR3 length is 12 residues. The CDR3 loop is CAWSRGGAEQFF. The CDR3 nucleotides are TGTGCCTGGAGTCGAGGGGGGGCTGAGCAGTTCTTC.

CDR3 sequence (DNA): TGTGCCAGCAGTTACGTTGGGCTAGCGGGAGACGAGCAGTACTTC. Translating gives CASSYVGLAGDEQYF. The chain has TRBV6-6 and TRBJ2-7; TRBD2 agrees at 10 bases. The ends lost 2 bases at V and 5 bases at J; junction bases unmatched: 6. Germline CDR1 reads MNHNY; CDR2 reads SVGAGI (reference sequence). This CDR3 contains 15 residues.

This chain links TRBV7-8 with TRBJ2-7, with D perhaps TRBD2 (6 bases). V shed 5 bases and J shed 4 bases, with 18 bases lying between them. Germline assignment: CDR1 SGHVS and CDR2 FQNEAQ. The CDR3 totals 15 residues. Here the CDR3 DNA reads TGTGCCAGCAGCAAGCCCCCGGAGGGAGCTTACGAGCAGTACTTC. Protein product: CASSKPPEGAYEQYF.

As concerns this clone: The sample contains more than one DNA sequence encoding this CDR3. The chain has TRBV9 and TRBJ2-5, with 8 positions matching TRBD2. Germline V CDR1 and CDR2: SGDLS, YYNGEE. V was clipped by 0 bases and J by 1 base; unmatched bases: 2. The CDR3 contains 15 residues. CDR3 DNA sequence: TGTGCCAGCAGCGTAGGCGGGAGGTTCCAAGAGACCCAGTACTTC. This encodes CASSVGGRFQETQYF.

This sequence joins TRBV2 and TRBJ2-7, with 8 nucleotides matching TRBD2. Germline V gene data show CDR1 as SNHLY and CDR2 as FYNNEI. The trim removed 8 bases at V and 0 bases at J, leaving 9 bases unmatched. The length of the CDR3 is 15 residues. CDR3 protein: CASGGSGTSSYEQYF. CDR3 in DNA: TGTGCCAGCGGGGGTAGCGGGACGTCCTCCTACGAGCAGTACTTC.

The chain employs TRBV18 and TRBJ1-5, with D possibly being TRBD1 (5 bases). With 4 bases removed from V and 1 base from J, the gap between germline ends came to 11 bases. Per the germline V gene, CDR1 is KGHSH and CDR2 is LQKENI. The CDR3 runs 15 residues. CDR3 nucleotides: TGTGCCAGCTCACAGGACTGGGGGAGCAATCAGCCCCAGCATTTT. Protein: CASSQDWGSNQPQHF.

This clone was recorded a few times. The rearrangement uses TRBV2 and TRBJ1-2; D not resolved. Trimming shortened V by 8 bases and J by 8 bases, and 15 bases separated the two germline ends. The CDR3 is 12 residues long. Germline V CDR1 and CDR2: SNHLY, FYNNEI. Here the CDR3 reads CASSGVLLGYTF. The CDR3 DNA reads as TGTGCCAGCTCGGGTGTACTCTTGGGCTACACCTTC. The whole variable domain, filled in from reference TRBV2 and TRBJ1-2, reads EPEVTQTPSHQVTQMGQEVILRCVPISNHLYFYWYRQILGQKVEFLVSFYNNEISEKSEIFDDQFSVERPDGSNFTLKIRSTKLEDSAMYFCASSGVLLGYTFGSGTRLTVV.

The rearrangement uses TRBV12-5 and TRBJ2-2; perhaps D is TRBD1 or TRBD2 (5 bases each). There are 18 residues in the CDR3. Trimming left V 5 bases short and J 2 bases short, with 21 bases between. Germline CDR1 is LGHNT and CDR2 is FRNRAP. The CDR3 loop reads CASGRTRDGETNTGELFF. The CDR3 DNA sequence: TGTGCTAGTGGTAGAACCCGGGACGGTGAGACTAACACCGGGGAGCTGTTTTTT.

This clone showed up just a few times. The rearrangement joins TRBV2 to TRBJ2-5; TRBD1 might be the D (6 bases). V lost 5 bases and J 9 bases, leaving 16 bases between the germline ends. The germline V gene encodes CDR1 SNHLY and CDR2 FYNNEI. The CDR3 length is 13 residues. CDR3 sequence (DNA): TGTGCCAGCAGTCTCACTGGACAGTACCCCCAGTACTTC. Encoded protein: CASSLTGQYPQYF. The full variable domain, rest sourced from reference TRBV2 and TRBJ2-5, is EPEVTQTPSHQVTQMGQEVILRCVPISNHLYFYWYRQILGQKVEFLVSFYNNEISEKSEIFDDQFSVERPDGSNFTLKIRSTKLEDSAMYFCASSLTGQYPQYFGPGTRLLVL.